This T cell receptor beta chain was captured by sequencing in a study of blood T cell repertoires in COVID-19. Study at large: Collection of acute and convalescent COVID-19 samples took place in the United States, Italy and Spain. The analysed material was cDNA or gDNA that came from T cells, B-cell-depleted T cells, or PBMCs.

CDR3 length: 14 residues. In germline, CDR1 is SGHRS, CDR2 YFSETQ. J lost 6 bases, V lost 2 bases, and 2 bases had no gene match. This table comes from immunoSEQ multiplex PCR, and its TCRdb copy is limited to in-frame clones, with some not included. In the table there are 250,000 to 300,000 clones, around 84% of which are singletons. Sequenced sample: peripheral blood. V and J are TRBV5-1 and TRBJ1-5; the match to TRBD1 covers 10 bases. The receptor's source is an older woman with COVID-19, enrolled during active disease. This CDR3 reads CASSFGQGGQPQHF. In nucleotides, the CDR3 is TGCGCCAGCAGCTTTGGACAGGGGGGTCAGCCCCAGCATTTT. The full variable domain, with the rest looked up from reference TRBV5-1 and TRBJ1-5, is KAGVTQTPRYLIKTRGQQVTLSCSPISGHRSVSWYQQTPGQGLQFLFEYFSETQRNKGNFPGRFSGRQFSNSRSEMNVSTLELGDSALYLCASSFGQGGQPQHFGDGTRLSIL.